The clone carrying this T cell receptor (beta chain) came up a few times. Its antigen is undetermined. This CDR3 spans 17 amino acids. CDR1 SGHDT and CDR2 YYEEEE come from the germline V gene. V trimming: 1 base; J trimming: 8 bases; junction bases outside the gene matches: 11. The data originate from a study of cytomegalovirus exposure and HLA in healthy donors. Findings and caveats of the study: As a later analysis showed, a missense DCLRE1C variant was linked to trimming of TCR beta V- and J-genes. Researchers counted around 150 TCR beta chains as cytomegalovirus-associated. Researchers reported that three CMV-associated chains were confirmed in vitro as CMV antigen-specific.

With 60 Vbeta and 13 Jbeta primers, the PCR was carried out. The repertoire was sequenced with immunoSEQ multiplex PCR; TCRdb's copy has only in-frame clones and lacks some. The data show 75,000 to 80,000 clones, around 65% seen once. Material for sequencing was PBMCs. The chain has TRBV5-6 and TRBJ2-1; 11 nucleotides line up with TRBD2. The clonotype was recovered from a man aged 60-69 years in good health and CMV-seropositive. The CDR3 here is CASSLFGASGRSYEQFF. For the CDR3, the DNA is TGTGCCAGCAGCTTGTTTGGGGCTAGCGGGAGGTCTTATGAGCAGTTCTTC.